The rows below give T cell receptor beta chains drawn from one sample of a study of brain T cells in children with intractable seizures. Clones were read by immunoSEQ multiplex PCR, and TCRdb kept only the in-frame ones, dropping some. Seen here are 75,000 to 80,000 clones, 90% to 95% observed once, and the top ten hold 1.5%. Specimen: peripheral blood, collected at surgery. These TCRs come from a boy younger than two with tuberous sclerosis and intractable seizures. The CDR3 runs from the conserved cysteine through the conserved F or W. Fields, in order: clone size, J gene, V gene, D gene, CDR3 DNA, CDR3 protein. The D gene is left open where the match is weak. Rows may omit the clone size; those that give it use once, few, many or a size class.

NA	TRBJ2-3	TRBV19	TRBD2	TGTGCCAGTCTTTCGAGCGCGGGGGTCGGATCGGATACGCAGTATTTT	CASLSSAGVGSDTQYF
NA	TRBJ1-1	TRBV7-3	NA	TGTGCCAGCAGCCCCGGAATTGGCTTTGAAGCTTTCTTT	CASSPGIGFEAFF
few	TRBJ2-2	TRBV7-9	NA	TGTGCCAGCAGCCCCGGGGCCACCTCAGACACCGGGGAGCTGTTTTTT	CASSPGATSDTGELFF
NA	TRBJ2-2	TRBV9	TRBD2	TGTGCCAGCAGAGCGGGAATCGGGGAGCTGTTTTTT	CASRAGIGELFF
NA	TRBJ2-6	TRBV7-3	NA	TGTGCCAGCAGCCCCCAACCCTCTGGGGCCAACGTCCTGACTTTC	CASSPQPSGANVLTF
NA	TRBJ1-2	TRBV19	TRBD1	TGTGCCAGTAGTATAGTTTGGGACAGCACAAACTATGGCTACACCTTC	CASSIVWDSTNYGYTF
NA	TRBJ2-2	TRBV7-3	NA	TGTGCCAGCAGCCATAGCGGAGCCACCGGGGAGCTGTTTTTT	CASSHSGATGELFF
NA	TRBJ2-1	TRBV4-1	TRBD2	TGCGCCAGCAGCCCGACTAGCGGGAGGGCTAGGGGTGAGCAGTTCTTC	CASSPTSGRARGEQFF
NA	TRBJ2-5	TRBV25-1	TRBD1	TGTGCCAGCGGCAAGACAGGGGTAGTGGAGACCCAGTACTTC	CASGKTGVVETQYF
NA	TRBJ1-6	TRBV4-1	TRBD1	TGCGCCAGCAGCCATGTTACAGGGGACGGTTCACCCCTCCACTTT	CASSHVTGDGSPLHF
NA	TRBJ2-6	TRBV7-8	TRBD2	TGTGCCAGCAGCCCGGGGGGCTCTGGGGCCAACGTCCTGACTTTC	CASSPGGSGANVLTF
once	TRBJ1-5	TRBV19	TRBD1	TGTGCCACCACTGGACAGGGCTCCTATAGCAATCAGCCCCAGCATTTT	CATTGQGSYSNQPQHF
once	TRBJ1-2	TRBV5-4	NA	TGTGCCAGCACCCCAAGGGTCGGGAAGGTTGGCTACACCTTC	CASTPRVGKVGYTF
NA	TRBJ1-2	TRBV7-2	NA	TGTGCCAGCAGCTTAGCCACAGCATGGGCGAGTAAGACCTATGGCTACACCTTC	CASSLATAWASKTYGYTF
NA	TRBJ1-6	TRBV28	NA	TGTGCCAGCAGTTTATTCTTTGGGGGTAGGGCCCTCCACTTT	CASSLFFGGRALHF
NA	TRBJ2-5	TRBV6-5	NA	TGTGCCAGCAACGACGGGGGTGTTTCGAGAGAGACCCAGTACTTC	CASNDGGVSRETQYF
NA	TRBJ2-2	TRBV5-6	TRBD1	TGTGCCAGCAGCTGGGCACAGGGGCGGAACACCGGGGAGCTGTTTTTT	CASSWAQGRNTGELFF
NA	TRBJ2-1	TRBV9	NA	TGTGCCAGCAGCGCGAGGCCTGGGGACTCCTACAATGAGCAGTTCTTC	CASSARPGDSYNEQFF
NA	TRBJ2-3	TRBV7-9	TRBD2	TGTGCCAGCAGCCGATCGCGGGGGGCCCGCACAGATACGCAGTATTTT	CASSRSRGARTDTQYF
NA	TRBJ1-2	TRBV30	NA	TGTGCCTGGACTCGGGGGTCTGCCTATGGCTACACCTTC	CAWTRGSAYGYTF
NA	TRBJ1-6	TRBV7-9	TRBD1	TGTGCCAGCAGCCTGGGACAGGGGGTCTATTCACCCCTCCACTTT	CASSLGQGVYSPLHF
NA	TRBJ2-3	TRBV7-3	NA	TGTGCCAGCAGCCTCCGACAGAGCACAGATACGCAGTATTTT	CASSLRQSTDTQYF
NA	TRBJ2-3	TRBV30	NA	TGTGCCTGGGATTCCACAGATACGCAGTATTTT	CAWDSTDTQYF
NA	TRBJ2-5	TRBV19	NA	TGTGCCAGTAGTCCACCGATCCAAGAGACCCAGTACTTC	CASSPPIQETQYF
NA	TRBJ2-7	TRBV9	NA	TGTGCCAGCAGCGATGGCAGGGGATACGAGCAGTACTTC	CASSDGRGYEQYF
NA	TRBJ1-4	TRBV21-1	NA	TGTGCCAGCAGCAAAGATAGGCAGGGGGGAGAAAAACTGTTTTTT	CASSKDRQGGEKLFF
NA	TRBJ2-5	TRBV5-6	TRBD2	TGTGCCAGCAGCTTGCCTAGCGGGATTCAAGAGACCCAGTACTTC	CASSLPSGIQETQYF
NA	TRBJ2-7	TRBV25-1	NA	TGTGCCAGCAGTGAAGATCAGGGGCATTACGAGCAGTACTTC	CASSEDQGHYEQYF
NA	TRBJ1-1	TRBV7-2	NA	TGTGCCAGCAGCGCCCCCGGGACATTCGTAGCTTTCTTT	CASSAPGTFVAFF
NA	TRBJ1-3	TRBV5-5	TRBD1	TGTGCCAGCAGCTTGGACAGGGGTACTGGAAACACCATATATTTT	CASSLDRGTGNTIYF
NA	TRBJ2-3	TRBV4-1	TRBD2	TGCGCCAGCAGCCAAGTCCCGAGCGGGGGGCCCACAGATACGCAGTATTTT	CASSQVPSGGPTDTQYF
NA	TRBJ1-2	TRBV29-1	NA	TGCAGCGCGGGACAAAACTATGGCTACACCTTC	CSAGQNYGYTF
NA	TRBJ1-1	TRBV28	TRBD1	TGTGCCAGCAATTCTCGGGACAGGAGGAACACTGAAGCTTTCTTT	CASNSRDRRNTEAFF
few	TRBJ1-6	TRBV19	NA	TGTGCCACGGGGGGAAATCCACCCCTCCACTTT	CATGGNPPLHF
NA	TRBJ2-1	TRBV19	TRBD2	TGTGCCAGTACTTTTACTAGCGGGAGTTTTTTCGAGCAGTTCTTC	CASTFTSGSFFEQFF
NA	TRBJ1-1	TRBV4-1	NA	TGCGCCAGCAGCCAACGAGAACCCAGAGTAATGAACACTGAAGCTTTCTTT	CASSQREPRVMNTEAFF
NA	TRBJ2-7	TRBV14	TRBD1	TGTGCCAGCAGCCTGGGGACAGGCTACGAGCAGTACTTC	CASSLGTGYEQYF
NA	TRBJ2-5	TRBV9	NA	TGTGCCAGCAGCGTAGTTTCCGGAGAGACCCAGTACTTC	CASSVVSGETQYF
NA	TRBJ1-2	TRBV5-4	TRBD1	TGTGCCAGCAGGTGGACAGGGGAACTGAGCGGCTACACCTTC	CASRWTGELSGYTF
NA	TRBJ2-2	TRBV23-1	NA	TGCGCCAGCAGTCAATGGGCGAACACCGGGGAGCTGTTTTTT	CASSQWANTGELFF
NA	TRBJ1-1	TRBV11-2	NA	TGTGCCAGCAGCTCCGGTACAGGAGAGGCTTTCTTT	CASSSGTGEAFF